The 10 T cell receptor beta chains below were found in one sample sequenced in a study of blood T cell repertoires in COVID-19 (dated by TCRdb to the early 2020s). The library was produced with the immunoSEQ multiplex PCR assay. Sourced from immuneACCESS, this table was stored by TCRdb with only in-frame sequences that have V and J called. A share of the clones is absent; for the studies checked, an unresolved V gene accounts for under half, and the remainder has no known explanation. The sample includes about 400,000 clones, with roughly 90% observed a single time. Jointly, the top ten make up more than 1% of the sample. Sequencing input: peripheral blood. Source of these receptors: a man aged 35 to 55 with acute or convalescent COVID-19.

The rearrangement uses TRBV11-1 and TRBJ2-1; 10 bases match TRBD2. Germline trimming cut 5 bases from V and 4 bases from J; bases unmatched to any gene: 5. The CDR3 length is 15 residues. Per the germline V gene, CDR1 is SGHAT and CDR2 is FQDESV (reference sequence). As DNA, the CDR3 is TGTGCCAGCAGCGTTGGACTAGCGGTTTACAATGAGCAGTTCTTC. This gives the protein CASSVGLAVYNEQFF.

The chain couples TRBV5-1 to TRBJ1-1, with TRBD1 identical over 11 bases. Looked up from germline, CDR1 is SGHRS and CDR2 is YFSETQ. V gave up 4 bases and J gave up 4 bases; unmatched junction bases: 6. The CDR3 has 15 amino acids. CDR3 residues: CASSLGTGGATEAFF. As DNA, the CDR3 is TGCGCCAGCAGCCTCGGGACAGGGGGAGCCACTGAAGCTTTCTTT.

The chain couples TRBV6-5 to TRBJ1-2, with D maybe TRBD1 (5 bases). V shed 1 base and J shed 4 bases, with 10 bases lying between them. CDR3 length equals 14 residues. The germline V gene encodes CDR1 MNHEY and CDR2 SVGAGI. The chain's CDR3 is CASSYFPGGYGYTF. The CDR3 coding sequence is TGTGCCAGCAGTTACTTCCCGGGGGGCTATGGCTACACCTTC.

V and J are TRBV3-1 (or the pseudogene TRBV3-2) and TRBJ1-4, with D possibly TRBD1 on 6 matching bases. Germline V CDR1 and CDR2: LGHDT, YNNKEL (reference sequence). The CDR3 consists of 13 residues. V lost 3 bases, J lost 12 bases, and 14 bases lay in between. The CDR3 bases are TGTGCCAGCAGCCATTCACTACAGGGTGAACTGTTTTTT. Amino acids: CASSHSLQGELFF.

The J gene is TRBJ2-5, the V gene TRBV5-1; TRBD2 matches 14 bases. V shed 0 bases, J shed 4 bases, and the junction held 11 bases outside the gene matches. Germline-derived CDR1 and CDR2 are SGHRS and YFSETQ. The CDR3 contains 19 residues. Written as DNA, the CDR3 is TGCGCCAGCAGCTTGGCCAGCCAGACGGGACTAGCGGGAGTAGAGACCCAGTACTTC. Translating it yields CASSLASQTGLAGVETQYF.

This clone was seen only once. The J gene is TRBJ2-2, the V gene TRBV27; D remains unclear. V lost 0 bases to trimming and J lost 0 bases, with 11 bases between them. The CDR3 contains 17 residues. Germline CDR1 is MNHEY and CDR2 is SMNVEV (reference sequence). The CDR3 coding sequence is TGTGCCAGCAGTTTATCGTGGCCCGTCCCGAACACCGGGGAGCTGTTTTTT. Translating it yields CASSLSWPVPNTGELFF.

The gene calls are TRBV6-1 and TRBJ2-7; D call uncertain. Trimming took off 0 bases at V and 3 bases at J, with 18 bases between the two ends. The germline V gene has CDR1 MNHNS and CDR2 SASEGT. CDR3 length equals 17 residues. CDR3 residues: CASSEALRNGQIYEQYF. CDR3 coding DNA: TGTGCCAGCAGTGAAGCGCTTCGAAATGGGCAAATCTACGAGCAGTACTTC.

The chain employs TRBV7-2 and TRBJ1-2; the D gene is possibly TRBD1 (5 bases). The V end lost 1 base, the J end lost 0 bases, and 12 bases lay between the germline ends. This CDR3 is built from 16 residues. Germline values: CDR1 SGHTA, CDR2 FQGNSA. CDR3 DNA sequence: TGTGCCAGCAGCTTAGTACCAGGGAACACTAACTATGGCTACACCTTC. Its translation: CASSLVPGNTNYGYTF.

This sequence joins TRBV6-1 and TRBJ1-4; D unresolved. V dropped 3 bases and J dropped 8 bases, with 10 bases sitting between them. The V gene's germline CDR1 is MNHNS and CDR2 SASEGT. The CDR3 has 13 residues. The CDR3 protein is CASSDIAREKLFF. The CDR3 bases are TGTGCCAGCAGTGATATCGCACGGGAAAAACTGTTTTTT.

The chain is built from TRBV12-3 or TRBV12-4 and TRBJ1-1; D not resolved. Trimming cost V 8 bases and J 1 base, with 5 bases left between them. CDR3 size: 11 residues. This CDR3 is CASLQNTEAFF. The CDR3 DNA sequence: TGTGCCAGCTTACAGAACACTGAAGCTTTCTTT.